A selection of T cell receptor beta chains follows, all from one sample in a study of T cells after yellow fever vaccination. TCRdb recomputed calls from the 5' RACE reads with MiXCR, one row per CDR3 protein. The sample lists 350,000 to 450,000 distinct CDR3 sequences, under 20% occurring once. Here the sequenced sample was PBMCs, taken before the yellow fever booster vaccination. These receptors were taken from a man between 18 and 29 years old who received the YFV17D yellow fever vaccine. CDR3s leave out the opening cysteine and the closing phenylalanine or tryptophan.

SGRPQGTDTQY	TRBV29-1	11
ASSLAEMANTGELF	TRBV5-1	14
ASSLTPTGGPSYGYT	TRBV5-1	15
ASSTGTSGGASYNEQF	TRBV5-1	16
ASSESLGTTAYEQY	TRBV10-2	14
ASSQDSFRELF	TRBV4-1	11
ASSLGTGSNEKLF	TRBV5-1	13
ASSSGRTLETQY	TRBV2	12
ASSRGGSSYEQY	TRBV5-1	12
ASSFLSKADTQY	TRBV11-1	12
ASRPGTGPLETQY	TRBV6-5	13
SAQLGQGDTEAF	TRBV20-1	12
ASSPSGGPQGTQY	TRBV7-7	13
ASKAGGGNNEQF	TRBV3-1	12
ASSFVGGQETQY	TRBV5-1	12
ASSPRTGSNQPQH	TRBV7-2	13
ASSQAQEAGRRNTEAF	TRBV4-3	16
ASSVGPSSYNEQF	TRBV12-3/TRBV12-4	13
ASSRQDNEKLF	TRBV5-1	11
ASSQVGAGGTDTQY	TRBV4-2	14
SVAGTGPYEQY	TRBV29-1	11
ASSQGDNQPQH	TRBV30	11
ASSQGLGNEQF	TRBV4-3	11